The 15 T cell receptor beta chains below were found in one sample sequenced in a study of post-analysis software for immune sequencing data. Findings of the study overall: Higher frequency in patients than in controls was seen for roughly five TRBV segments, with TRBV5-6, TRBV5-1 and TRBV20-1 among them.

Incorporated into the TCR beta cDNA libraries were unique molecular identifiers, which served to reduce PCR and sequencing biases. MiXCR, applied by TCRdb to the PCR reads, yields one record per CDR3 protein. The sample lists a few hundred thousand distinct CDR3 sequences, roughly 36% seen once, with 13% in the top ten. These TCRs are of unknown antigen specificity. Sequencing was done on a sample of blood. These receptor sequences come from a girl between 5 and 17 years old with multiple sclerosis.

The chain employs TRBV29-1 and TRBJ2-5; weak D call: TRBD2 (5 bases). Trimming took off 1 base at V and 5 bases at J, with 14 bases between the two ends. Germline V gives CDR1 SQVTM, CDR2 ANQGSEA. The length of the CDR3 is 14 residues. CDR3 coding DNA: TGCAGCGTTGAAGTTGGAGGTAGTTGGGAGACCCAGTACTTC. Its translation is CSVEVGGSWETQYF. Full variable domain (rest looked up from reference TRBV29-1 and TRBJ2-5): SAVISQKPSRDICQRGTSLTIQCQVDSQVTMMFWYRQQPGQSLTLIATANQGSEATYESGFVIDKFPISRPNLTFSTLTVSNMSPEDSSIYLCSVEVGGSWETQYFGPGTRLLVL.

The chain links TRBV5-1 to TRBJ2-7; D unclear. Germline assignment: CDR1 SGHRS and CDR2 YFSETQ. CDR3 size: 13 residues. V shed 0 bases and J shed 7 bases, with 11 bases lying between them. DNA for the CDR3: TGCGCCAGCAGCTTGGACACGAACCGGGAGCAGTACTTC. As protein: CASSLDTNREQYF.

This chain joins TRBV20-1 and TRBJ1-4, with D perhaps matching TRBD1 (5 bases). V dropped 2 bases and J dropped 7 bases, with 17 bases sitting between them. Germline V CDR1 and CDR2: DFQATT, SNEGSKA (reference sequence). This CDR3 contains 15 residues. The CDR3 nucleotides read TGCAGTGCTAGAAAGGGGTCCGTGCAGGGTGAAAAACTGTTTTTT. This gives the protein CSARKGSVQGEKLFF.

This clonotype was seen only a few times. The V gene is TRBV10-3, the J gene TRBJ2-1, with 11 bases lining up with TRBD2. V shed 3 bases, J shed 11 bases, and the junction held 6 bases outside the gene matches. Germline CDR1 is ENHRY and CDR2 is SYGVKD. CDR3 length: 14 residues. Here the CDR3 DNA reads TGTGCCATCAGTGAAGAACTAGCGGGGGCCAAGCAGTTCTTC. Translation gives CAISEELAGAKQFF.

This clonotype was counted between two and nine times. The chain combines TRBV3-1 with TRBJ2-3; TRBD2 matches 14 bases. V lost 4 bases, J lost 0 bases, and 6 bases stayed unmatched. Germline assignment: CDR1 LGHDT and CDR2 YNNKEL (reference sequence). The CDR3 contains 18 residues. The chain's CDR3 is CASSRVTSGGGSTDTQYF. For the CDR3, the DNA is TGTGCCAGCAGCCGAGTGACTAGCGGGGGGGGAAGCACAGATACGCAGTATTTT.

This sequence joins TRBV9 and TRBJ2-4; possibly TRBD1 or TRBD2 for D (5 bases each). The end of the DNA fits TRBJ2-7 better, so the J call may be wrong. The CDR3 is 15 residues long. Germline values: CDR1 SGDLS, CDR2 YYNGEE. CDR3 DNA: TGTGCCAGCAGCGGACAGCAAGAGGGCCTTTACGAGCAGTACTTC. This codes for CASSGQQEGLYEQYF.

This sequence joins TRBV6-6 and TRBJ2-7, with 9 positions matching TRBD1. The V and J ends lost 7 bases and 5 bases, in that order; junction bases with no gene match: 9. Germline CDR1 and CDR2: MNHNY and SVGAGI (reference sequence). This CDR3 has 14 amino acids. Here the CDR3 reads CASIGTGMKNEQYF. The DNA for the CDR3 is TGTGCCAGCATCGGGACAGGGATGAAGAACGAGCAGTACTTC.

A few counts support this clonotype. The chain carries TRBV6-1 and TRBJ1-5; D unresolved. Germline values: CDR1 MNHNS, CDR2 SASEGT. V was trimmed by 6 bases and J by 5 bases, leaving 23 bases between them. There are 17 residues in the CDR3. The CDR3 DNA reads as TGTGCCAGCAGCCCGGATGGGATACGGCGGGTGGATCAGCCCCAGCATTTT. It is translated as CASSPDGIRRVDQPQHF.

This clonotype was observed a few times. The J gene is TRBJ2-1, the V gene TRBV4-3; TRBD2 aligns across 8 bases. The CDR3 runs 16 residues. Trimming took 0 bases from V and 4 from J; bases not matched to a gene: 5. Germline V gene data show CDR1 as LGHNA and CDR2 as YSLEER. The DNA for the CDR3 is TGCGCCAGCAGCCAAGAGGGGAGCGGGGGATACAATGAGCAGTTCTTC. The encoded protein is CASSQEGSGGYNEQFF.

The chain employs TRBV4-2 and TRBJ2-5, with 7 bases that match TRBD2. The CDR3 consists of 16 residues. The trim removed 2 bases at V and 2 bases at J, leaving 8 bases unmatched. Germline V CDR1 and CDR2: LGHNA, YNFKEQ. Here the CDR3 DNA reads TGTGCCAGCAGCCAAAGGCGAGCGGGGATTCAAGAGACCCAGTACTTC. It translates to CASSQRRAGIQETQYF.

V is TRBV20-1 and J is TRBJ2-3; TRBD2 might be the D (7 bases). The V end lost 3 bases, the J end lost 5 bases, and 15 bases lay between the germline ends. This CDR3 has 14 amino acids. CDR1 and CDR2 (germline): DFQATT, SNEGSKA (reference sequence). The CDR3 spells CSASGGGRGDTQYF. CDR3 DNA: TGCAGTGCTAGTGGGGGGGGCAGAGGAGATACGCAGTATTTT.

This sequence joins TRBV20-1 and TRBJ2-7; D might be TRBD1 or TRBD2, each matching 7 bases. This CDR3 has 15 amino acids. CDR1 is DFQATT, CDR2 SNEGSKA, per germline (reference sequence). V lost 3 bases and J lost 2, with 17 bases in between. The CDR3 sequence is CSASRSQGTTYEQYF. The CDR3 DNA reads TGCAGTGCTAGTCGATCACAGGGGACTACCTACGAGCAGTACTTC.

The chain combines TRBV10-3 with TRBJ2-7; 10 nucleotides align to TRBD1. This CDR3 has 13 amino acids. The trim removed 10 bases at V and 2 bases at J, leaving 5 bases unmatched. Germline V CDR1 and CDR2: ENHRY, SYGVKD. The CDR3 loop reads CATAGTGAYEQYF. CDR3 nucleotide sequence: TGTGCCACCGCCGGGACAGGGGCCTACGAGCAGTACTTC.

The V call is TRBV6-6, the J call TRBJ1-6; 7 bases are a match to TRBD1. Germline values: CDR1 MNHNY, CDR2 SVGAGI (reference sequence). This CDR3 has 14 amino acids. J gave up 1 base and V 6 bases, and 0 bases lay outside the gene matches. Written as DNA, the CDR3 is TGTGCCAGCAGGACAGGGTCCTATAATTCACCCCTCCACTTT. Its translation: CASRTGSYNSPLHF.

The chain couples TRBV20-1 to TRBJ2-7; 8 nucleotides match TRBD1. Germline CDR1 and CDR2: DFQATT and SNEGSKA (reference sequence). The CDR3 runs to 13 residues. J was trimmed by 7 bases and V by 5 bases; bases with no gene match: 10. DNA for the CDR3: TGCAGTGCTTTCCGGACAGGGACACGTGAGCAGTACTTC. Encoded protein: CSAFRTGTREQYF.